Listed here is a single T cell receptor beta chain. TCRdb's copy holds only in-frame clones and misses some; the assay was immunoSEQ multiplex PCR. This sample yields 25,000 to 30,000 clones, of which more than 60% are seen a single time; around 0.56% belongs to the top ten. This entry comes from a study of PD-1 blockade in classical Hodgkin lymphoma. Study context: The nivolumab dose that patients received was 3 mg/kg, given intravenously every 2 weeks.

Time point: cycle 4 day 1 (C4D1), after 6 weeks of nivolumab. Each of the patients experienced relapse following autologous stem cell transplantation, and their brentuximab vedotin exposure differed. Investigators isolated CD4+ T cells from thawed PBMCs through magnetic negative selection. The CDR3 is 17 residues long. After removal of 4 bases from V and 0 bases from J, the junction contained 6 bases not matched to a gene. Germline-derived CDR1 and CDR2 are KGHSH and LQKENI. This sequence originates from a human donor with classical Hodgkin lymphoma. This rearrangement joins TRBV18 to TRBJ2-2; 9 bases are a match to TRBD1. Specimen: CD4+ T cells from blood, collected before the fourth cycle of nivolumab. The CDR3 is CASSLRTGDANTGELFF. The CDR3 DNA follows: TGTGCCAGCTCACTACGGACAGGGGATGCGAACACCGGGGAGCTGTTTTTT.